The source of this TCR beta chain is a study of type 1 and type 2 diabetes patients. This clonotype was counted many times. Amplification started from genomic DNA. The TCR beta CDR3 region was amplified using 30 forward and 13 reverse primers. TCRdb analysed the multiplex PCR reads with MiXCR anew, one entry per CDR3 protein. The sample consists of more than 250,000 distinct CDR3 sequences, around 50% of them appearing once. J gave up 4 bases and V 5 bases, and 8 bases lay outside the gene matches. The CDR3 covers 15 residues. In germline, CDR1 is SGHDN, CDR2 FVKESK. The origin of this receptor is a man between 18 and 35 years old with type 2 diabetes. The chain is built from TRBV14 and TRBJ1-5; 7 bases agree with TRBD1. The material sequenced was peripheral blood mononuclear cells (PBMCs). The CDR3: CASSSRDRLNQPQHF. In nucleotides, the CDR3 is TGTGCCAGCAGCTCCCGGGACAGACTAAATCAGCCCCAGCATTTT.